The clone carrying this TCR beta chain appeared a few times. What it binds is unknown. Cultured CD4+ T-cell DNA underwent Oncomine TCR Beta short-read sequencing. Genomic DNA was isolated from cultured CD4+ T cells. TCRdb reanalysed the PCR reads using MiXCR and keeps one entry per CDR3 protein. The sample has roughly 9,000 distinct CDR3 sequences, around 34% seen once. The sample comes from a study of vaccination and CD4 T cells after COVID-19. Study-wide context: Overlapping spike peptides of SARS-CoV-2, HCoV-NL63, HCoV-OC43 and HCoV-229E stimulated the cells. Study results and caveats: Convalescent patients' median share of reactive clones seen only post-vaccination was 70% to 90%.

Trimming took off 5 bases at V and 4 bases at J, with 11 bases between the two ends. The CDR3 has 12 amino acids. CDR1 and CDR2 from the germline V gene are DFQATT and SNEGSKA (reference sequence). Treatment given: approximately 10-day PBMC culture with coronavirus spike peptide pools or control peptides (ViraFEST assay). Gathered ahead of the COVID-19 pandemic (2011-2018) were the CD4+ T cells of the unexposed donor. Negative-selection isolation of CD4+ T cells was performed after ten to eleven days of culture. It was SARS-CoV-2 S/N and four cold-coronavirus spikes that probed unexposed-donor CD4+ T cells, cells permitting.

The TCR comes from a human donor in good health. The gene calls are TRBV20-1 and TRBJ1-2; possibly TRBD1 for D (6 bases). The specimen sequenced was CD4+ T cells from blood, cultured in vitro. CDR3 region: CSAPDSRYGYTF. DNA for the CDR3: TGCAGTGCTCCGGACAGCCGCTATGGCTACACCTTC.